This T cell receptor beta chain is drawn from a study of T cell responses to AZD1222 COVID-19 vaccine. Study-wide points: The donor group comprised mostly white British people and more females; the analysis possibly underestimated clonal diversity. Repertoire sampling occurred only after the peak T cell response. Seropositive at baseline were only a handful of AZD1222 recipients.

In regard to this clone: What it recognizes is unknown.

Trimming cost V 5 bases and J 8 bases, with 15 bases left between them. The germline V gene has CDR1 MRHNA and CDR2 SNTAGT. This CDR3 region has 13 residues. Clones were read by immunoSEQ multiplex PCR, and TCRdb kept only the in-frame ones, dropping some. The sample records more than 95,000 clones, 90% being singletons. The material sequenced was peripheral blood, taken on day 0 of AZD1222 vaccination. The chain recombines TRBV6-4 with TRBJ1-2, with D maybe TRBD1 (6 bases). This clonotype was sampled from an adult in good health. DNA for the CDR3: TGTGCCAGCAGTAGAGAACAGGGAGGAGGCTACACCTTC. Translated, it gives CASSREQGGGYTF.